This T cell receptor (beta chain) was found in a study of T cell responses to AZD1222 COVID-19 vaccine (dated by TCRdb to about 2021). About the study as a whole: Because spike-specific TCR depth and breadth did not differ between the two schedules, AZD1222 recipients who got a second dose at roughly 4 weeks were pooled with those who got a second dose at roughly 12 weeks. TCR sequencing was performed for about 250 trial participants, of whom about 200 were given two doses of AZD1222 and approximately 25 were given two doses of MenACWY control vaccine. Trial participants were enrolled by age into 18-55, 56-69 and 70-plus year subgroups, with roughly 160, 29 and 62 TCR-sequenced participants respectively. The paper's findings and limits, for the study overall: Conclusions about previously exposed vaccinees were limited because only six AZD1222 recipients were SARS-CoV-2 seropositive at baseline. Nearly half of unique spike-specific TCRs reportedly recognized epitopes outside regions mutated in the B.1.351 and B.1.1.7 variants. Most participants were white British and females outnumbered males, and the authors suggested that clonal diversity may have been underestimated. Because no day 14 peak-response samples were available, the repertoires could be characterized only after the peak T cell response. A significant rise in spike-specific TCR breadth and depth was observed after two AZD1222 doses relative to day 0 and relative to MenACWY recipients. Vaccine-associated CD4 TCRs spanned the whole spike protein, with dominant responses in regions 160-218 and 743-854. In the small 56-69-year group, the increase in depth fell short of significance, most likely because of low power.

The CDR3 regions of human TCRbeta chains were analyzed by immunosequencing. Concerning the study's data processing: TCRs in the repertoires were compared against a reference library of SARS-CoV-2-specific TCRs that had been generated with the MIRA antigen-specificity platform. Breadth was defined as the fraction of unique TCRs that were SARS-CoV-2-associated, and depth was defined as the fraction of total T cells that were SARS-CoV-2-associated. Using the MIRA data, each spike-specific TCR was assigned both to the spike region to which the TCR was reactive and to a CD4 or CD8 class. Log10-transformed breadth and depth values were compared by one-way ANOVA with Sidak's multiple comparisons tests. Entries here come from immuneACCESS through TCRdb and include only in-frame sequences with V and J called. Some clones fail to appear in such tables; in the studies checked, an unresolved V gene covers under half of the shortfall, and the cause of the remainder is unknown. The V and J calls and clone size were taken over from that table, and D and trimming were inferred from the DNA. The sample includes about 53,000 clones, with approximately 88% observed a single time. The ten top clones hold about a quarter of the sample.

About this clone: Its antigen remains unidentified. One base away there is no much larger clone; base qualities are not given.

The CDR1 and CDR2 encoded by the germline V gene are SGHTA and FQGNSA. V trim: 4 bases; J trim: 8 bases; unmatched bases: 12. CDR3 length: 15 amino acids, cysteine to phenylalanine. Only the CDR3 part of the read is kept: 45 bases, read in frame from the first base. The time point label of this sample denotes: baseline before first vaccination. The vaccinee samples were drawn from two UK trials, COV001 and COV002, one of which was a single-blind randomized controlled phase 2/3 trial testing AZD1222 (ChAdOx1 nCoV-19) in healthy adults. For TCRbeta chain sequencing, PBMC samples from trial participants were taken at day 0 and at day 28 after the second dose.

The sequence links TRBV7-2 to TRBJ1-2; TRBD1 agrees with 8 junctional bases. Sequenced here: peripheral blood, sampled on day 0 of AZD1222 vaccination. The sequence derives from an adult in good health. DNA sequence: TGTGCCAGCAGCTCGTCAGGGGGCGCGTTTGGGGGCTACACCTTC. Its translation is CASSSSGGAFGGYTF.